Sequencing of this T cell receptor (beta chain) was carried out in a study of human T cells and chemical hapten exposure. TCRdb reanalysed the RACE reads using MiXCR and keeps one entry per CDR3 protein. The top ten hold around 2.5% of the sample, which has 100,000 to 120,000 distinct CDR3 sequences, less than 45% seen once. The time point here: patch test 3, about 24 weeks after DPC sensitization. The treatment here: therapeutic diphenylcyclopropenone sensitization with weekly scalp DPC. The sequencing here drew on whole blood, taken in connection with sensitization to the hapten diphenylcyclopropenone (DPC). This receptor was taken from a man aged 40-55 years with alopecia areata. Some clones in this sample may be carry-over from other donors' samples.

The CDR3 DNA sequence: TGTGCCAGCAGTTGGACAGGGGATAATAGTCAGCCCCAGCATTTT. Protein: CASSWTGDNSQPQHF. The V call is TRBV6-2 or TRBV6-3, the J call TRBJ1-5; the match to TRBD1 covers 9 bases. The trim removed 4 bases at V and 6 bases at J, leaving 7 bases unmatched. Germline V gives CDR1 MNHEY, CDR2 SVGEGT. CDR3 length equals 15 residues.